This T cell receptor (beta chain) came from a study of a mutant IDH1 vaccine in newly diagnosed glioma. Across the whole study: Previous treatment comprised radiotherapy, temozolomide, or both, mostly both.

The CDR3 is made up of 14 amino acids. Germline V gene sequence: CDR1 SGHRS, CDR2 YFSETQ. V lost 1 base to trimming and J lost 6 bases; unmatched junction nucleotides: 4. Produced via immunoSEQ multiplex PCR; TCRdb's table is partial and in-frame only. The sample includes 50,000 or so clones, 75% to 90% seen only once; the top ten take about 2.5%. Indicated time point: baseline, week 1 (first vaccination visit). Indicated treatment: pre-vaccination baseline after standard-of-care therapy. Concerning this clone: The antigen is not known.

Overall study findings and caveats: Vaccine-induced responses were seen in about 95% of patients, spanning several MHC alleles.

Sequenced material: PBMCs, taken from a glioma patient treated with radiotherapy, temozolomide or both. This clonotype was sampled from a man aged 40-50 years with glioma. The chain uses TRBV5-1 and TRBJ2-7, with 10 bases matching TRBD2. The CDR3 nucleotides read TGCGCCAGCAGCTTGCTGGGACTAGCGAGCGAGCAGTACTTC. It yields the protein CASSLLGLASEQYF.